These 9 T cell receptor beta chains were all obtained from the same sample, sequenced in a study of control samples from healthy donors and cancer patients. TCRdb's copy holds only in-frame clones and misses some; the assay was immunoSEQ multiplex PCR. Among approximately 170,000 clones listed, approximately 92% were seen once. The sample taken for sequencing was blood. The receptors shown here come from a woman in her sixties or seventies in good health.

J is TRBJ2-1 and V is TRBV5-1; D tentatively reads TRBD1 or TRBD2 (6 bases each). There are 16 residues in the CDR3. The V end was cut by 0 bases, the J end by 4 bases, with 14 bases between. The germline gives CDR1 SGHRS, CDR2 YFSETQ. The CDR3 region is CASSLAGALSYNEQFF. The CDR3 region has the DNA TGCGCCAGCAGCTTGGCGGGGGCCCTCAGTTACAATGAGCAGTTCTTC.

V gene TRBV7-6 combines with J gene TRBJ2-5; D is undetermined. The CDR3 has 13 residues. Germline V CDR1 and CDR2: SGHVS, FNYEAQ. The V end lost 1 base, the J end lost 5 bases, and 8 bases lay between the germline ends. CDR3 in DNA: TGTGCCAGCAGCTTAGAAAGGGTGGAGACCCAGTACTTC. It encodes CASSLERVETQYF.

This sequence joins TRBV27 and TRBJ1-2; D remains unclear. Trimming cost V 3 bases and J 8 bases, with 13 bases left between them. The length of the CDR3 is 13 residues. Germline CDR1 MNHEY, CDR2 SMNVEV (reference sequence). The CDR3 loop reads CASSFLGVGGYTF. The CDR3 region has the DNA TGTGCCAGCAGTTTTTTGGGAGTTGGGGGCTACACCTTC.

The V call is TRBV19, the J call TRBJ1-4; 8 bases are a match to TRBD1. The V gene's germline CDR1 is LNHDA and CDR2 SQIVND (reference sequence). V gave up 3 bases and J gave up 6 bases; unmatched junction bases: 15. There are 18 residues in the CDR3. The DNA for the CDR3 is TGTGCCAGTAGTATTTCCGGGACAGGAGGGCCCCCGGATGAAAAACTGTTTTTT. Translating it yields CASSISGTGGPPDEKLFF.

The CDR3 DNA reads TGCAGCGTGGCCGGCAGGGTGGGCACTGAAGCTTTCTTT. It encodes CSVAGRVGTEAFF. The chain employs TRBV29-1 and TRBJ1-1; D may be TRBD1 (5 bases). CDR1 and CDR2 from the germline V gene are SQVTM and ANQGSEA. There are 13 residues in the CDR3. The V end was cut by 6 bases, the J end by 4 bases, with 15 bases between.

About this clone: Other DNA sequences from this sample encode an identical CDR3 as well. The chain carries TRBV7-2 and TRBJ2-2; D call uncertain. In germline, CDR1 is SGHTA, CDR2 FQGNSA. Trimming removed 1 base from V and 2 bases from J, with 5 bases in between. CDR3 length equals 14 residues. The CDR3 DNA follows: TGTGCCAGCAGCTTAGTCAGAAACACCGGGGAGCTGTTTTTT. This encodes CASSLVRNTGELFF.

The chain combines TRBV4-2 with TRBJ2-7, with D maybe TRBD2 (6 bases). CDR3 length: 14 amino acids. With 0 bases removed from V and 3 bases from J, the gap between germline ends came to 9 bases. CDR1 LGHNA and CDR2 YNFKEQ come from the germline V gene. The CDR3 coding sequence is TGTGCCAGCAGCCAAGATGCGGGAAGCTACGAGCAGTACTTC. Its translation: CASSQDAGSYEQYF.

V gene TRBV10-3 combines with J gene TRBJ1-2; 7 bases map to TRBD1. Germline assignment: CDR1 ENHRY and CDR2 SYGVKD. This CDR3 comprises 15 residues. Unmatched junction bases numbered 9, after V lost 0 bases and J lost 8 bases. This CDR3 reads CAISESQRQGWGYTF. The CDR3 bases are TGTGCCATCAGTGAGTCGCAACGACAGGGATGGGGCTACACCTTC.

V and J are TRBV6-4 and TRBJ1-5; D is possibly TRBD1 (5 bases). The germline V gene encodes CDR1 MRHNA and CDR2 SNTAGT. V was cut by 4 bases and J by 1 base, with 8 bases left in between. CDR3 size: 14 residues. This CDR3 is CASSVSGSNQPQHF. CDR3 DNA sequence: TGTGCCAGCAGTGTATCAGGGAGCAATCAGCCCCAGCATTTT.